This T cell receptor (beta chain) originates from a study of blood T cell repertoires in COVID-19. Data came from immunoSEQ multiplex PCR; TCRdb stores just in-frame clones and leaves some out. This table holds tens of thousands of clones, 88% found once. The CDR3 consists of 17 residues. Germline lookup yields CDR1 SGHKS and CDR2 YYEKEE (reference sequence). Trimming shortened V by 6 bases and J by 2 bases, and 24 bases separated the two germline ends. The chain is built from TRBV5-5 and TRBJ2-7, with a weak D call TRBD2 (5 bases). Sequencing was carried out using peripheral blood. The source of this sequence is a man in his fifties or sixties with acute or convalescent COVID-19. The CDR3 here is CASTLGVGSVGAYEQYF. DNA for the CDR3: TGTGCCAGCACCCTTGGGGTGGGTAGCGTTGGAGCCTACGAGCAGTACTTC.